This T cell receptor (beta chain) was sequenced in a study of identical twins. TCRdb fed the 5' RACE reads into MiXCR, producing one record per CDR3 protein. Among around 550,000 distinct CDR3 sequences, roughly 15% were seen once, and the ten largest hold nearly 0.45%. V lost 1 base to trimming and J lost 0 bases, with 8 bases between them. This CDR3 spans 15 amino acids. CDR1 is MNHNS, CDR2 SASEGT, per germline. On this clonotype itself: The antigen is unknown.

General study results and limits: For monozygotic twins, models underestimated out-of-frame TCR alpha sharing. Invariant T cells like MAIT and iNKT could partly confound the zero-insertion analyses.

The same sample was also used in a study of yellow fever vaccine responses in identical twins. From that paper: It has been reported that, in twins, the vaccine T cell response seemed partly convergent and partly personalized.

This clonotype was sampled from a woman between 18 and 29 years old in good health. The material sequenced was CD4+ T cells sorted from blood. The chain uses TRBV6-1 and TRBJ2-3; possibly TRBD1 for D (5 bases). This chain's CDR3 is CASSEGTSSTDTQYF. CDR3 bases: TGTGCCAGCAGTGAAGGGACATCTAGCACAGATACGCAGTATTTT.